Below are 30 T cell receptor beta chains sequenced from a single sample in a study of cytomegalovirus exposure and HLA in healthy donors (dated 2017 in TCRdb). Receptors were amplified or captured by the immunoSEQ multiplex PCR assay. For the multiplex PCR, a mixture combining 60 forward primers for TCR Vbeta segments and 13 reverse primers for TCR Jbeta segments was used. The source is immuneACCESS, and TCRdb retained only in-frame sequences with V and J called. Part of the clones is not carried over; for the studies checked, unresolved V genes explain less than half of this, and the remainder is unexplained. Present in this sample are 130,000 to 150,000 clones, 60% to 80% of which were seen just once. The ten largest clones represent 6.5% to 8% of the sample. The sample was PBMCs. The receptors originated from a woman in her thirties or forties in good health and CMV-seropositive.

The rearrangement links TRBV5-6 to TRBJ1-2; perhaps TRBD1 as D (5 bases). Between the trimmed V and J ends, which lost 1 base and 6 bases, there was a span of 10 bases. Germline V gene data show CDR1 as SGHDT and CDR2 as YYEEEE. CDR3 length: 13 residues. CDR3 loop: CASSLPRVDGYTF. In nucleotides, the CDR3 is TGTGCCAGCAGCTTGCCCAGGGTGGATGGCTACACCTTC.

This chain's CDR3 is CATTRGNFYGYTF. The CDR3 nucleotides are TGTGCCACCACCCGGGGGAACTTCTATGGCTACACCTTC. V usage is TRBV6-5 and J usage is TRBJ1-2; D may be TRBD1 (5 bases). In germline, CDR1 is MNHEY, CDR2 SVGAGI. V lost 10 bases and J lost 4, with 16 bases in between. The CDR3 loop spans 13 amino acids.

The chain combines TRBV5-5 with TRBJ1-1; 10 bases map to TRBD1. The germline gives CDR1 SGHKS, CDR2 YYEKEE (reference sequence). With 0 bases clipped from V and 3 bases from J, the junction kept 2 bases outside the gene matches. CDR3 size: 15 residues. CDR3 sequence reads: CASSLGTGGYTEAFF. The CDR3 nucleotides read TGTGCCAGCAGCTTGGGGACAGGGGGTTACACTGAAGCTTTCTTT.

The rearrangement links TRBV6-1 to TRBJ1-1, with TRBD1 matching over 7 bases. The CDR3 runs 15 residues. Germline values: CDR1 MNHNS, CDR2 SASEGT. After removal of 4 bases from V and 0 bases from J, the junction contained 5 bases not matched to a gene. In DNA form, the CDR3 reads TGTGCCAGCAGTGTCTCGGACAGGATGAACACTGAAGCTTTCTTT. This translates into CASSVSDRMNTEAFF.

The V gene is TRBV6-8, the J gene TRBJ2-3; 14 bases are a match to TRBD2. Germline loops: CDR1 MNHGY, CDR2 SAAAGT. The V segment lost 0 bases and the J segment 4 bases; nucleotides outside the gene matches: 0. The CDR3 sequence is 16 residues long. CDR3 amino acids: CASSYSGLAGADTQYF. DNA for the CDR3: TGTGCCAGCAGTTACTCGGGACTAGCGGGAGCAGATACGCAGTATTTT.

This sequence joins TRBV19 and TRBJ1-5; possible D gene TRBD1, 5 bases. V lost 2 bases to trimming and J lost 4 bases, with 12 bases between them. Germline loops: CDR1 LNHDA, CDR2 SQIVND (reference sequence). CDR3 length equals 15 residues. CDR3 sequence reads: CASSIRSGWNQPQHF. As DNA, the CDR3 is TGTGCCAGTAGTATAAGGTCAGGGTGGAATCAGCCCCAGCATTTT.

The chain couples TRBV2 to TRBJ2-2; TRBD1 might be the D (6 bases). This CDR3 comprises 12 residues. Germline lookup yields CDR1 SNHLY and CDR2 FYNNEI. Trimming took off 10 bases at V and 13 bases at J, with 19 bases between the two ends. CDR3 amino acids: CATKETGKRLFF. In DNA form, the CDR3 reads TGTGCCACCAAAGAAACAGGGAAAAGGCTGTTTTTT.

The chain combines TRBV19 with TRBJ1-2, with a possible D match to TRBD1 (6 bases). The CDR3 has 16 amino acids. Deletions cut 0 bases from V and 0 bases from J, with 11 bases between. CDR1 and CDR2 from the germline V gene are LNHDA and SQIVND (reference sequence). CDR3 DNA sequence: TGTGCCAGTAGTATAGAGACAGGTCGGTCTAACTATGGCTACACCTTC. Amino acids: CASSIETGRSNYGYTF. The full variable domain, in which reference TRBV19 and TRBJ1-2 provide the parts outside the CDR3, is DGGITQSPKYLFRKEGQNVTLSCEQNLNHDAMYWYRQDPGQGLRLIYYSQIVNDFQKGDIAEGYSVSREKKESFPLTVTSAQKNPTAFYLCASSIETGRSNYGYTFGSGTRLTVV.

The rearrangement joins TRBV6-1 to TRBJ1-5; 9 positions match TRBD1. Germline values: CDR1 MNHNS, CDR2 SASEGT. The V gene end was trimmed by 7 bases and the J gene end by 6 bases; junction bases not matched to a gene: 4. The CDR3 has 13 amino acids. The DNA of the CDR3 is TGTGCCAGCAAGGAGACAGGGGGTCAGCCCCAGCATTTT. Its translation is CASKETGGQPQHF.

This clone was observed a single time. The CDR3 coding sequence is TGTGCCAGCTCACTAGTTTTCGAGACCCAGTACTTC. Its translation is CASSLVFETQYF. This chain links TRBV18 with TRBJ2-5; D gene ambiguous. The germline CDR1 and CDR2 sequences are KGHSH and LQKENI. V was pared by 4 bases and J by 5 bases, with 8 bases between. The CDR3 is 12 amino acids.

This clone has a handful of counts. The genes are TRBV5-1 and TRBJ2-3; 11 nucleotides line up with TRBD2. The J segment lost 3 bases and the V segment lost 5 bases, leaving 5 bases of the junction unmatched. Germline V gene data show CDR1 as SGHRS and CDR2 as YFSETQ. The CDR3 is 15 amino acids. CDR3 region: CASRGLAGGTDTQYF. CDR3 in DNA: TGCGCCAGCAGAGGGCTAGCGGGGGGAACAGATACGCAGTATTTT.

The V call is TRBV5-1, the J call TRBJ1-2, with D perhaps matching TRBD1 (5 bases). V was cut by 3 bases and J by 3 bases, with 12 bases left in between. Germline values: CDR1 SGHRS, CDR2 YFSETQ. The length of the CDR3 is 14 residues. This CDR3 is CASSSGDGYYGYTF. Here the CDR3 DNA reads TGCGCCAGCAGCTCGGGGGACGGATACTATGGCTACACCTTC. The whole variable domain, filled in from reference TRBV5-1 and TRBJ1-2, reads KAGVTQTPRYLIKTRGQQVTLSCSPISGHRSVSWYQQTPGQGLQFLFEYFSETQRNKGNFPGRFSGRQFSNSRSEMNVSTLELGDSALYLCASSSGDGYYGYTFGSGTRLTVV.

This clone showed up just once. CDR3 protein: CASKYGVNSPLHF. The CDR3 nucleotides read TGCGCCAGCAAGTACGGGGTGAATTCACCCCTCCACTTT. This rearrangement joins TRBV10-2 to TRBJ1-6; D is unclear. Trimming took 7 bases from V and 7 from J, leaving 11 bases between them. CDR3 length: 13 amino acids. Looked up from germline, CDR1 is WSHSY and CDR2 is SAAADI.

In regard to this clone: This sample also contains other DNA sequences that code for the same CDR3. The rearrangement joins TRBV5-6 to TRBJ1-5, with a weak D call TRBD1 (5 bases). Per germline, CDR1 SGHDT and CDR2 YYEEEE. With 2 bases removed from V and 0 bases from J, the gap between germline ends came to 6 bases. The CDR3 totals 14 residues. CDR3 loop: CASSFRDSNQPQHF. The DNA of the CDR3 is TGTGCCAGCAGCTTCAGGGATAGCAATCAGCCCCAGCATTTT.

The CDR3 is CASSPGTSGGANTGELFF. Written as DNA, the CDR3 is TGTGCCAGCAGCCCAGGGACTAGCGGGGGGGCGAACACCGGGGAGCTGTTTTTT. This chain connects TRBV7-2 to TRBJ2-2, with 16 bases identical to TRBD2. The CDR3 has 18 residues. Germline loops: CDR1 SGHTA, CDR2 FQGNSA. Germline trimming cut 5 bases from V and 0 bases from J; bases unmatched to any gene: 3. Drawing the rest from reference TRBV7-2 and TRBJ2-2, the complete variable domain is GAGVSQSPSNKVTEKGKDVELRCDPISGHTALYWYRQSLGQGLEFLIYFQGNSAPDKSGLPSDRFSAERTGGSVSTLTIQRTQQEDSAVYLCASSPGTSGGANTGELFFGEGSRLTVL.

This chain uses TRBV9 with TRBJ2-2, with a tentative D call TRBD1 (6 bases). Germline V CDR1 and CDR2: SGDLS, YYNGEE. There are 18 residues in the CDR3. V shed 2 bases and J shed 3 bases, with 20 bases lying between them. CDR3 DNA sequence: TGTGCCAGCAGCGTCAGAGGGGGACGGTTCGGGGACACCGGGGAGCTGTTTTTT. Its translation: CASSVRGGRFGDTGELFF.

The chain carries TRBV27 and TRBJ2-7; D might be TRBD1 (6 bases). CDR1 is MNHEY and CDR2 is SMNVEV in the germline V gene (reference sequence). The CDR3 spans 14 residues. Trimming removed 5 bases from V and 4 bases from J, with 15 bases in between. The chain's CDR3 is CASSPLLRGYEQYF. CDR3 bases: TGTGCCAGCAGTCCACTACTAAGGGGGTACGAGCAGTACTTC.

This clone was picked up a small number of times. This chain joins TRBV6-5 and TRBJ2-1; tentatively, D is TRBD1 (6 bases). The CDR3 loop spans 12 amino acids. CDR1 and CDR2 from the germline V gene are MNHEY and SVGAGI. V gave up 6 bases and J gave up 9 bases, with 12 bases separating them. The CDR3 region is CASRSGEIEQFF. CDR3 nucleotide sequence: TGTGCCAGCAGATCAGGGGAAATTGAGCAGTTCTTC.

This chain connects TRBV7-2 to TRBJ2-1, with a tentative D call TRBD1 (6 bases). Trimming cost V 8 bases and J 10 bases, with 15 bases left between them. Germline V lookup: CDR1 SGHTA, CDR2 FQGNSA. This CDR3 spans 12 amino acids. CDR3 sequence (DNA): TGTGCCAGCTCCGACTACAGGGAGGAGCAGTTCTTC. Amino acids: CASSDYREEQFF. The variable domain in full, completed from reference TRBV7-2 and TRBJ2-1, reads GAGVSQSPSNKVTEKGKDVELRCDPISGHTALYWYRQSLGQGLEFLIYFQGNSAPDKSGLPSDRFSAERTGGSVSTLTIQRTQQEDSAVYLCASSDYREEQFFGPGTRLTVL.

This chain connects TRBV5-4 to TRBJ1-4; D might be TRBD1 (6 bases). The CDR3 spans 15 residues. CDR1 SGHNT and CDR2 YYREEE come from the germline V gene (reference sequence). V was shortened by 3 bases and J by 2 bases, with 11 bases between the two germline ends. Written as DNA, the CDR3 is TGTGCCAGCAGCTCAGGGGTAATCACTAATGAAAAACTGTTTTTT. Protein sequence: CASSSGVITNEKLFF.

A few counts support this clone. This chain uses TRBV5-4 with TRBJ2-7; possible D gene TRBD2, 6 bases. The V gene lost 3 bases and the J gene lost 2 bases, with 15 bases spanning the gap. CDR3 length: 15 residues. Germline CDR1 is SGHNT and CDR2 is YYREEE (reference sequence). The CDR3 nucleotides read TGTGCCAGCAGCTCACCCCGGGACTTAACCTACGAGCAGTACTTC. Residues: CASSSPRDLTYEQYF.

The chain's CDR3 is CASTEGWNTEAFF. CDR3 bases: TGTGCCAGCACGGAGGGCTGGAACACTGAAGCTTTCTTT. The genes are TRBV25-1 and TRBJ1-1; the D is unclear. Trimming removed 7 bases at V and 1 base at J, with 10 bases between. The CDR3 extends over 13 amino acids. Germline CDR1 and CDR2: MGHDK and SYGVNS.

CDR3 DNA: TGTGCCAGCAGCAATCGTTTTCACTATGGCTACACCTTC. Translated: CASSNRFHYGYTF. The J gene is TRBJ1-2, the V gene TRBV21-1. TRBV21-1 is recorded as a pseudogene. The CDR3 totals 13 residues.

The chain recombines TRBV4-1 with TRBJ2-7, with TRBD2 matching over 12 bases. Germline V lookup: CDR1 MGHRA, CDR2 YSYEKL. V gave up 3 bases and J gave up 5 bases; unmatched junction bases: 8. This CDR3 spans 16 amino acids. The CDR3 reads CASSQSPSGGANEQYF. The CDR3 DNA reads TGCGCCAGCAGCCAGAGCCCTAGCGGGGGGGCCAACGAGCAGTACTTC.

The chain couples TRBV10-2 to TRBJ1-5; D is unresolved. V was trimmed by 4 bases and J by 4 bases, leaving 8 bases between them. Per the germline V gene, CDR1 is WSHSY and CDR2 is SAAADI. There are 13 residues in the CDR3. CDR3 loop: CASSVAFNQPQHF. CDR3 in DNA: TGCGCCAGCAGTGTGGCATTTAATCAGCCCCAGCATTTT.

The rearrangement uses TRBV18 and TRBJ2-7; 9 bases align to TRBD1. The V segment lost 2 bases and the J segment 2 bases; nucleotides outside the gene matches: 4. The germline CDR1 and CDR2 sequences are KGHSH and LQKENI. The CDR3 sequence is 15 residues long. CDR3: CASSPGTGNTYEQYF. The CDR3 DNA reads TGTGCCAGCTCACCAGGGACAGGGAACACCTACGAGCAGTACTTC.

V is TRBV7-9 and J is TRBJ2-1; 11 positions match TRBD2. Unmatched junction bases numbered 6, after V lost 5 bases and J lost 9 bases. Germline V gene sequence: CDR1 SEHNR, CDR2 FQNEAQ (reference sequence). The CDR3 spans 14 residues. The CDR3: CASSQGLAGAEQFF. The CDR3 nucleotides read TGTGCCAGCAGCCAAGGACTAGCGGGTGCTGAGCAGTTCTTC.

V gene TRBV2 combines with J gene TRBJ2-5; 7 nucleotides align to TRBD2. The ends lost 5 bases at V and 5 bases at J; junction bases unmatched: 5. Germline V gene data show CDR1 as SNHLY and CDR2 as FYNNEI. This CDR3 has 13 amino acids. CDR3 in amino acids: CASSPGLVETQYF. CDR3 nucleotide sequence: TGTGCCAGCAGTCCAGGACTAGTGGAGACCCAGTACTTC.

In this sample, this clone turned up a few times. The chain uses TRBV7-2 and TRBJ1-1; unclear D gene. This CDR3 has 13 residues. V dropped 3 bases and J dropped 1 base, with 6 bases sitting between them. The germline V gene encodes CDR1 SGHTA and CDR2 FQGNSA. This chain's CDR3 is CASSFGPNTEAFF. CDR3 sequence (DNA): TGTGCCAGCAGCTTTGGCCCGAACACTGAAGCTTTCTTT. Drawing the rest from reference TRBV7-2 and TRBJ1-1, the complete variable domain is GAGVSQSPSNKVTEKGKDVELRCDPISGHTALYWYRQSLGQGLEFLIYFQGNSAPDKSGLPSDRFSAERTGGSVSTLTIQRTQQEDSAVYLCASSFGPNTEAFFGQGTRLTVV.

The CDR3 here is CASSYSGQETQYF. The CDR3 nucleotides read TGTGCCAGCAGTTACTCCGGGCAAGAGACCCAGTACTTC. V is TRBV6-5 and J is TRBJ2-5, with D uncertain. V lost 0 bases and J 2 bases, leaving 4 bases between the germline ends. Looked up from germline, CDR1 is MNHEY and CDR2 is SVGAGI. This CDR3 spans 13 amino acids.